These T cell receptor beta chains were read from a single sample in a study of cytomegalovirus exposure and HLA in healthy donors. Clones were sequenced by immunoSEQ multiplex PCR, and TCRdb holds only the in-frame ones, with some missing. The repertoire includes some 160,000 clones, roughly 77% of them detected once, and around 2.1% sits in the top ten. Sequencing was carried out using PBMCs. These receptors came from a man aged 50 to 59 in good health and CMV-seropositive. The CDR3 runs from the conserved cysteine through the conserved F or W. Fields, in order: D gene, J gene, clone size, CDR3 length, V gene, CDR3 protein. A D gene is named only where the DNA matches it firmly. Rows may omit the clone size; those that give it use once, few, many or a size class.

D: NA
J: TRBJ1-1
size: NA
length: 12
V: TRBV18
CDR3: CASSPQGQEAFF

D: NA
J: TRBJ2-1
size: once
length: 16
V: TRBV4-2
CDR3: CASSRPGEGAYNEQFF

D: TRBD1
J: TRBJ1-1
size: few
length: 16
V: TRBV4-1
CDR3: CASSHRQGQKYTEAFF

D: NA
J: TRBJ1-1
size: NA
length: 15
V: TRBV10-2
CDR3: CASSALQGLGTEAFF

D: NA
J: TRBJ1-1
size: NA
length: 15
V: TRBV4-3
CDR3: CASSQRQGYRTEAFF

D: NA
J: TRBJ2-4
size: NA
length: 14
V: TRBV5-1
CDR3: CASSLAVVSGIQYF

D: TRBD1
J: TRBJ1-5
size: NA
length: 13
V: TRBV2
CDR3: CAIETGKGQPQHF

D: TRBD2
J: TRBJ2-1
size: once
length: 13
V: TRBV11-3
CDR3: CASSLALSGEKFF

D: NA
J: TRBJ1-6
size: NA
length: 14
V: TRBV30
CDR3: CAWSVGLYNSPLHF

D: NA
J: TRBJ1-6
size: NA
length: 15
V: TRBV6-1
CDR3: CASSPAQGVNSPLHF

D: TRBD1
J: TRBJ2-7
size: NA
length: 12
V: TRBV14
CDR3: CASSLGQAKQYF

D: NA
J: TRBJ2-1
size: NA
length: 15
V: TRBV6-5
CDR3: CASSYSGGAYNEQFF

D: TRBD1
J: TRBJ1-1
size: NA
length: 14
V: TRBV6-5
CDR3: CASSVQGYNTEAFF

D: TRBD1
J: TRBJ2-7
size: NA
length: 15
V: TRBV7-9
CDR3: CASRSIQGAAYEQYF

D: TRBD1
J: TRBJ1-2
size: once
length: 14
V: TRBV4-3
CDR3: CASSHGDRGYGYTF

D: NA
J: TRBJ2-3
size: NA
length: 13
V: TRBV6-1
CDR3: CASRATGTDTQYF

D: TRBD1
J: TRBJ1-1
size: NA
length: 16
V: TRBV19
CDR3: CASSRGQGRMNTEAFF

D: TRBD2
J: TRBJ2-7
size: NA
length: 14
V: TRBV6-5
CDR3: CASTPPGLAYEQYF

D: NA
J: TRBJ2-1
size: NA
length: 15
V: TRBV27
CDR3: CASSLEGLRYNEQFF

D: TRBD1
J: TRBJ1-4
size: NA
length: 13
V: TRBV2
CDR3: CASSRQGAEKLFF

D: TRBD2
J: TRBJ2-3
size: NA
length: 16
V: TRBV4-2
CDR3: CASSRTSGASTDTQYF

D: NA
J: TRBJ2-1
size: NA
length: 15
V: TRBV9
CDR3: CASSVGAGLSDEQFF

D: NA
J: TRBJ2-1
size: NA
length: 13
V: TRBV12-5
CDR3: CASGWDTHNEQFF

D: TRBD1
J: TRBJ2-1
size: NA
length: 16
V: TRBV5-1
CDR3: CASSLRTGSGSGGQFF

D: TRBD1
J: TRBJ1-6
size: once
length: 15
V: TRBV30
CDR3: CALNRGTLGNGPLHF

D: NA
J: TRBJ1-1
size: NA
length: 17
V: TRBV11-2
CDR3: CASRVGGRDRWNTEAFF

D: NA
J: TRBJ1-4
size: NA
length: 13
V: TRBV5-1
CDR3: CASSPWSNEKLFF

D: TRBD2
J: TRBJ2-7
size: NA
length: 14
V: TRBV14
CDR3: CASSEAGDLYEQYF

D: TRBD2
J: TRBJ2-1
size: few
length: 13
V: TRBV9
CDR3: CASSVEGRGSPFF

D: NA
J: TRBJ2-4
size: NA
length: 15
V: TRBV6-1
CDR3: CASSAGHLSPLVQYF

D: NA
J: TRBJ1-4
size: once
length: 17
V: TRBV27
CDR3: CASSLLKTGGNNEKLFF

D: TRBD1
J: TRBJ1-1
size: NA
length: 17
V: TRBV7-6
CDR3: CASSLAGRTGRSTEAFF

D: TRBD1
J: TRBJ1-6
size: NA
length: 15
V: TRBV7-9
CDR3: CASSGGQGGNSPLHF

D: TRBD1
J: TRBJ2-3
size: NA
length: 12
V: TRBV5-1
CDR3: CASSGDRGGGHF

D: TRBD1
J: TRBJ2-2
size: NA
length: 16
V: TRBV28
CDR3: CASSVPDRGPAGELFF

D: TRBD1
J: TRBJ2-5
size: NA
length: 15
V: TRBV15
CDR3: CATSPGGQGGETQYF

D: NA
J: TRBJ2-1
size: NA
length: 14
V: TRBV6-5
CDR3: CASSYSSSYNEQFF

D: NA
J: TRBJ2-7
size: NA
length: 15
V: TRBV19
CDR3: CASSFVQGRGYEQYF

D: NA
J: TRBJ1-6
size: few
length: 17
V: TRBV5-4
CDR3: CASSLGQREVHNSPLHF

D: TRBD2
J: TRBJ2-3
size: NA
length: 18
V: TRBV7-2
CDR3: CASSHGTSGGAVTDTQYF

D: TRBD1
J: TRBJ1-2
size: NA
length: 16
V: TRBV30
CDR3: CAWSPPRDRAGYGYTF